These 30 T cell receptor beta chains were sequenced from one sample in a study of cytomegalovirus exposure and HLA in healthy donors. Vbeta (60) and Jbeta (13) primers were used in the PCR. The protocol was immunoSEQ multiplex PCR, while the TCRdb copy is restricted to in-frame clones and leaves out a portion. The sample has around 130,000 clones, around 80% seen once. The sequenced sample consisted of PBMCs. Source of these receptors: a woman in her late teens or twenties in good health and CMV-seropositive.

The chain is built from TRBV13 and TRBJ2-1; tentatively, D is TRBD2 (6 bases). V gave up 4 bases and J gave up 9 bases, with 16 bases separating them. Germline V gene sequence: CDR1 PRHDT, CDR2 FYEKMQ (reference sequence). The CDR3 runs to 14 residues. The CDR3: CASSYRLAGSEQFF. In nucleotides, the CDR3 is TGTGCCAGCAGCTACCGCTTAGCCGGGAGTGAGCAGTTCTTC.

The V gene is TRBV6-6, the J gene TRBJ2-7, with a tentative D call TRBD1 (5 bases). Per the germline V gene, CDR1 is MNHNY and CDR2 is SVGAGI (reference sequence). The V gene lost 2 bases and the J gene lost 9 bases, with 8 bases spanning the gap. This CDR3 region has 11 residues. CDR3 coding DNA: TGTGCCAGCAGTTACCAGGGTGGGCAGTACTTC. Translated: CASSYQGGQYF.

This clone appeared a single time. J is TRBJ2-5 and V is TRBV11-1, with 9 bases matching TRBD2. V was pared by 2 bases and J by 3 bases, with 4 bases of the junction left unmatched. This CDR3 spans 15 amino acids. Germline V gene data show CDR1 as SGHAT and CDR2 as FQDESV (reference sequence). CDR3 region: CASSLRAGGKETQYF. The CDR3, as DNA: TGTGCCAGCAGCTTAAGAGCGGGGGGCAAAGAGACCCAGTACTTC.

The chain has TRBV9 and TRBJ2-1; TRBD2 aligns across 7 bases. Germline loops: CDR1 SGDLS, CDR2 YYNGEE. The CDR3 is 16 residues long. V lost 0 bases to trimming and J lost 1 base; unmatched junction nucleotides: 4. Here the CDR3 DNA reads TGTGCCAGCAGCGTAGGAGGCGGGGGATCCTACAATGAGCAGTTCTTC. Its protein product is CASSVGGGGSYNEQFF.

This clone was found a few times. V and J are TRBV28 and TRBJ1-5, with 8 nucleotides matching TRBD1. CDR1 and CDR2 from the germline V gene are MDHEN and SYDVKM. The CDR3 runs to 16 residues. With V trimmed by 5 bases and J by 3 bases, 9 bases remained unmatched. Written as DNA, the CDR3 is TGTGCCAGCAGTAAGAACGGACAGGGCATCAATCAGCCCCAGCATTTT. It yields the protein CASSKNGQGINQPQHF. Filled out from reference TRBV28 and TRBJ1-5, the complete variable domain reads DVKVTQSSRYLVKRTGEKVFLECVQDMDHENMFWYRQDPGLGLRLIYFSYDVKMKEKGDIPEGYSVSREKKERFSLILESASTNQTSMYLCASSKNGQGINQPQHFGDGTRLSIL.

The chain employs TRBV29-1 and TRBJ2-5, with a weak D call TRBD2 (6 bases). This CDR3 has 12 amino acids. The germline V and J ends were trimmed by 4 bases and 5 bases, with 11 bases remaining between them. Germline values: CDR1 SQVTM, CDR2 ANQGSEA. The CDR3, as DNA: TGCAGCGTTGGGTCGGGGGTTGAGACCCAGTACTTC. As protein: CSVGSGVETQYF.

The chain carries TRBV10-3 and TRBJ2-3; tentatively, D is TRBD1 (6 bases). This CDR3 region has 14 residues. Germline V CDR1 and CDR2: ENHRY, SYGVKD. V lost 8 bases, J lost 3 bases, and 15 bases lay in between. CDR3: CAILAGRGTDTQYF. The DNA for the CDR3 is TGTGCCATCCTGGCAGGAAGGGGGACAGATACGCAGTATTTT.

The rearrangement uses TRBV27 and TRBJ1-4, with 7 bases aligning to TRBD1. Germline V gene lookup returns CDR1 MNHEY and CDR2 SMNVEV (reference sequence). This CDR3 is 14 amino acids long. Trimming at V came to 3 bases and at J to 8 bases, leaving 6 bases not matched to a gene. Here the CDR3 reads CASSLGRGAEKLFF. In nucleotides, the CDR3 is TGTGCCAGCAGTTTGGGCAGGGGGGCGGAAAAACTGTTTTTT.

This clone was detected a few times. This chain uses TRBV11-3 with TRBJ2-2; D not certain. CDR1 SGHNT and CDR2 YENEEA come from the germline V gene. V was cut by 2 bases and J by 10 bases, with 5 bases left in between. The CDR3 is 11 amino acids. CDR3: CASSLSEELFF. CDR3 in DNA: TGTGCCAGCAGCTTATCAGAGGAGCTGTTTTTT.

This chain uses TRBV6-5 with TRBJ1-5, with TRBD1 matching 7 bases. Germline V CDR1 and CDR2: MNHEY, SVGAGI. The length of the CDR3 is 14 residues. The V segment lost 2 bases and the J segment 4 bases; nucleotides outside the gene matches: 2. This CDR3 reads CASSYGQENQPQHF. In DNA form, the CDR3 reads TGTGCCAGCAGTTACGGACAGGAGAATCAGCCCCAGCATTTT.

The chain recombines TRBV5-4 with TRBJ2-1, with 7 bases that match TRBD1. The CDR3 contains 16 residues. Germline CDR1 is SGHNT and CDR2 is YYREEE (reference sequence). The ends lost 4 bases at V and 2 bases at J; junction bases unmatched: 9. The CDR3: CASSDRGGRPYNEQFF. CDR3 sequence (DNA): TGTGCCAGCAGCGACCGAGGGGGCCGCCCCTACAATGAGCAGTTCTTC. The variable domain in full, with the rest retrieved from reference TRBV5-4 and TRBJ2-1, is ETGVTQSPTHLIKTRGQQVTLRCSSQSGHNTVSWYQQALGQGPQFIFQYYREEENGRGNFPPRFSGLQFPNYSSELNVNALELDDSALYLCASSDRGGRPYNEQFFGPGTRLTVL.

A word on this clone: Other nucleotide sequences in the sample specify the same CDR3. The chain combines TRBV5-1 with TRBJ2-7, with D possibly matching TRBD1 (5 bases). Germline V gives CDR1 SGHRS, CDR2 YFSETQ. CDR3 length: 14 residues. The V end was cut by 1 base, the J end by 3 bases, with 11 bases between. The CDR3 DNA follows: TGCGCCAGCAGCTTGCAGGGCAGGGACTACGAGCAGTACTTC. It is translated as CASSLQGRDYEQYF.

This clone came up once. V and J are TRBV6-5 and TRBJ2-2, with D possibly matching TRBD2 (5 bases). Per the germline V gene, CDR1 is MNHEY and CDR2 is SVGAGI. V lost 2 bases and J 5 bases, leaving 12 bases between the germline ends. The CDR3 has 15 amino acids. This CDR3 reads CASSYATRRTGELFF. The CDR3 DNA sequence: TGTGCCAGCAGTTACGCCACTAGGCGGACCGGGGAGCTGTTTTTT.

J is TRBJ2-1 and V is TRBV5-6; TRBD1 matches at 9 bases. CDR1 is SGHDT and CDR2 is YYEEEE in the germline V gene. There are 14 residues in the CDR3. J gave up 5 bases and V 5 bases, and 5 bases lay outside the gene matches. The CDR3: CASRMGQGDNEQFF. The CDR3 nucleotides read TGTGCCAGCAGGATGGGACAGGGCGACAATGAGCAGTTCTTC.

The chain combines TRBV27 with TRBJ1-5; TRBD1 matches at 9 bases. CDR1 and CDR2 from the germline V gene are MNHEY and SMNVEV (reference sequence). The V gene end was trimmed by 5 bases and the J gene end by 0 bases; junction bases not matched to a gene: 5. CDR3 length: 16 residues. The CDR3 spells CASSKTGGHSNQPQHF. The CDR3 DNA is TGTGCCAGCAGTAAGACAGGGGGGCATAGCAATCAGCCCCAGCATTTT.

V and J are TRBV10-3 and TRBJ2-1; 12 positions agree with TRBD2. The CDR3 contains 19 residues. The V gene end was trimmed by 5 bases and the J gene end by 0 bases; junction bases not matched to a gene: 11. Looked up from germline, CDR1 is ENHRY and CDR2 is SYGVKD. CDR3 sequence (DNA): TGTGCCATCAGTTCGCCACTAGCGGGGGGACAAAGCTCCTACAATGAGCAGTTCTTC. It is translated as CAISSPLAGGQSSYNEQFF.

The genes are TRBV14 and TRBJ2-5; the match to TRBD2 covers 12 bases. V lost 6 bases and J lost 5; bases outside the gene matches: 7. The CDR3 is made up of 15 amino acids. CDR1 is SGHDN, CDR2 FVKESK, per germline. As DNA, the CDR3 is TGTGCCAGCAGGCCCCTAGCGGGGGGGCCTGAGACCCAGTACTTC. Protein product: CASRPLAGGPETQYF.

The gene calls are TRBV6-5 and TRBJ2-3, with a tentative D call TRBD1 (6 bases). The CDR3 has 11 amino acids. V dropped 8 bases and J dropped 5 bases, with 8 bases sitting between them. CDR1 is MNHEY, CDR2 SVGAGI, per germline. For the CDR3, the DNA is TGTGCCAGCGGGACACGAGATACGCAGTATTTT. Translated, it gives CASGTRDTQYF.

V is TRBV14 and J is TRBJ1-6; unclear D gene. The CDR3 sequence is 14 residues long. Germline V lookup: CDR1 SGHDN, CDR2 FVKESK. V was cut by 11 bases and J by 8 bases, with 19 bases left in between. In nucleotides, the CDR3 is TGTGCCTTCCCAAGGGCGGGGATCGATTCACCCCTCCACTTT. It translates to CAFPRAGIDSPLHF.

The chain has TRBV5-5 and TRBJ2-7; 7 bases line up with TRBD1. Germline V gives CDR1 SGHKS, CDR2 YYEKEE (reference sequence). The CDR3 covers 12 residues. Germline trimming cut 4 bases from V and 3 bases from J; bases unmatched to any gene: 1. CDR3 loop: CASSRQGYEQYF. For the CDR3, the DNA is TGTGCCAGCAGCCGACAGGGCTACGAGCAGTACTTC.

In DNA, the CDR3 is TGTGCTAGTGGTTTGGTAATTGGAGGGACAGGGCCTCTTTCCTACGAGCAGTACTTC. It encodes CASGLVIGGTGPLSYEQYF. The chain links TRBV12-5 to TRBJ2-7, with 9 bases identical to TRBD1. Germline CDR1 reads LGHNT; CDR2 reads FRNRAP. This CDR3 has 19 amino acids. V dropped 0 bases and J dropped 1; count of bases not matched to a gene: 13.

The J gene is TRBJ2-7, the V gene TRBV5-6; 9 nucleotides agree with TRBD1. Germline V gene lookup returns CDR1 SGHDT and CDR2 YYEEEE. The CDR3 spans 15 residues. Trimming at V came to 4 bases and at J to 2 bases, leaving 7 bases not matched to a gene. The CDR3 coding sequence is TGTGCCAGCAGCGGGGACAGGGAGAGTGCCTACGAGCAGTACTTC. Amino acid sequence: CASSGDRESAYEQYF.

As regards this clone: An end of the junction differs from the germline gene, which may be a read error. The chain recombines TRBV7-9 with TRBJ2-1; D might be TRBD1 (6 bases). Germline assignment: CDR1 SEHNR and CDR2 FQNEAQ (reference sequence). The CDR3 runs to 14 residues. This CDR3 reads CSSSYNREYNEQFF. In nucleotides, the CDR3 is TGTTCCAGCAGCTACAACAGGGAATACAATGAGCAGTTCTTC.

CDR3 sequence: CASPDDRVGELFF. DNA of the CDR3: TGTGCCAGCCCGGATGACAGGGTAGGGGAGCTGTTTTTT. This rearrangement joins TRBV6-1 to TRBJ2-2; 7 bases line up with TRBD1. The CDR3 contains 13 residues. The germline CDR1 and CDR2 sequences are MNHNS and SASEGT. Trimming removed 8 bases from V and 8 bases from J; junction bases left unmatched: 8.

The chain has TRBV5-4 and TRBJ2-3, with 8 positions matching TRBD1. CDR3 size: 15 residues. Losses at the gene ends were 4 bases for V and 4 bases for J; bases not matched to a gene: 8. The germline V gene encodes CDR1 SGHNT and CDR2 YYREEE (reference sequence). The CDR3 DNA reads as TGTGCCAGCAGCGGACGCAGGGGGCCCTCAGATACGCAGTATTTT. Amino acids: CASSGRRGPSDTQYF.

V gene TRBV6-4 combines with J gene TRBJ2-3, with 8 nucleotides matching TRBD1. The V segment lost 5 bases and the J segment 4 bases; nucleotides outside the gene matches: 8. Germline V gene data show CDR1 as MRHNA and CDR2 as SNTAGT. This CDR3 spans 15 amino acids. This CDR3 is CASSRGQGEADTQYF. In nucleotides, the CDR3 is TGTGCCAGCAGTCGAGGACAGGGAGAAGCAGATACGCAGTATTTT.

J is TRBJ2-2 and V is TRBV2; 9 nucleotides agree with TRBD1. V was clipped by 3 bases and J by 5 bases; unmatched bases: 4. Germline V gives CDR1 SNHLY, CDR2 FYNNEI. This CDR3 has 15 amino acids. DNA for the CDR3: TGTGCCAGCAGTGACCCGGGACAGGGAACCGGGGAGCTGTTTTTT. Its translation: CASSDPGQGTGELFF.

This clone was observed once. The CDR3 region has the DNA TGTGCCAACAGCAAAGGTGGCAGCTCCTACGAGCAGTACTTC. It specifies CANSKGGSSYEQYF. The V and J genes are TRBV21-1 and TRBJ2-7; the table's D call of TRBD1 was not tested on the DNA. TRBV21-1 is a listed pseudogene. This CDR3 has 14 amino acids.

The rearrangement links TRBV27 to TRBJ1-2, with D unresolved. The CDR3 is 17 residues long. The germline V gene encodes CDR1 MNHEY and CDR2 SMNVEV (reference sequence). V was pared by 4 bases and J by 2 bases, with 20 bases between. The DNA for the CDR3 is TGTGCCAGCAGTTCGCATCCGCAGGAGGAGAGAAACTATGGCTACACCTTC. Translated: CASSSHPQEERNYGYTF.

This chain joins TRBV7-9 and TRBJ1-5; 10 bases are a match to TRBD1. The V gene's germline CDR1 is SEHNR and CDR2 FQNEAQ (reference sequence). This CDR3 comprises 15 residues. With V trimmed by 5 bases and J by 2 bases, 3 bases remained unmatched. The CDR3 is CASSPGTGGNQPQHF. CDR3 DNA: TGTGCCAGCAGCCCCGGGACAGGGGGCAATCAGCCCCAGCATTTT.